The 18 T cell receptor beta chains given below trace back to one sample, sequenced in a study of regulatory T cells in long-lasting Graves disease. Construction of TCR beta libraries relied on iRepertoire HTBI primers and on Arm-PCR targeting CDR3 regions. TCRdb used MiXCR to reprocess the multiplex PCR reads, holding one entry per CDR3 protein. This table has approximately 400,000 distinct CDR3 sequences, 15% appearing once. Time point in this sample: newly diagnosed GD, antithyroid drugs for less than 3 months. Construction of the TCR library relied on RNA isolated from PBMCs. This sample was shared with a second study, whose subject was T cells in Graves' hyperthyroidism and ophthalmopathy.

The specimen comprised peripheral blood mononuclear cells (PBMCs), sampled at new diagnosis, from a patient treated with antithyroid drugs. These receptors all come from a woman between 40 and 55 years old with Graves disease.

In its sample, this clonotype was seen many times. The genes are TRBV5-1 and TRBJ2-7; TRBD2 is a possible D gene (5 bases). V was pared by 0 bases and J by 0 bases, with 10 bases between. The CDR3 runs 15 residues. Germline assignment: CDR1 SGHRS and CDR2 YFSETQ. The CDR3 bases are TGCGCCAGCAGCTTGGCCGCGGGTATCTCCTACGAGCAGTACTTC. It is translated as CASSLAAGISYEQYF. The full variable domain, rest sourced from reference TRBV5-1 and TRBJ2-7, is KAGVTQTPRYLIKTRGQQVTLSCSPISGHRSVSWYQQTPGQGLQFLFEYFSETQRNKGNFPGRFSGRQFSNSRSEMNVSTLELGDSALYLCASSLAAGISYEQYFGPGTRLTVT.

Remarks on this clonotype: With only one base between it and a far larger clone, this is likely a read error. J is TRBJ2-1 and V is TRBV11-3, with 8 bases matching TRBD2. Per germline, CDR1 SGHNT and CDR2 YENEEA. The CDR3 has 16 residues. CDR3 sequence (DNA): TGTGCCAGCAGCTCTCCGGCGGGACTAGGATCCAATGAGCAGGTCTTC. It specifies CASSSPAGLGSNEQVF.

This chain links TRBV9 with TRBJ1-2; D may be TRBD1 (5 bases). The length of the CDR3 is 15 residues. The germline V and J ends were trimmed by 3 bases and 9 bases, with 21 bases remaining between them. Germline loops: CDR1 SGDLS, CDR2 YYNGEE. The CDR3 reads CASSGQSGPPASYTF. CDR3 bases: TGTGCCAGCAGCGGACAGTCGGGACCCCCGGCCAGCTACACCTTC.

This clonotype was observed many times. The gene calls are TRBV20-1 and TRBJ2-5; D might be TRBD1 (5 bases). Trimming removed 7 bases at V and 0 bases at J, with 6 bases between. The CDR3 runs 11 residues. Germline lookup yields CDR1 DFQATT and CDR2 SNEGSKA (reference sequence). For the CDR3, the DNA is TGCAGTGGGACACACCAAGAGACCCAGTACTTC. This sequence encodes CSGTHQETQYF.

This clonotype occurred many times. The germline gene is not matched at one end of the junction; a read error may be the cause. This chain links TRBV29-1 with TRBJ2-1; TRBD1 agrees at 8 bases. The CDR3 sequence is 17 residues long. CDR1 is SQVTM and CDR2 is ANQGSEA in the germline V gene. Here the CDR3 DNA reads TGCAGCGTTCAAGACCCGGGACAGGCTCACCCCTACAATGAGCAGTTCTTC. Encoded protein: CSVQDPGQAHPYNEQFF.

This clonotype has only a few counts. The chain carries TRBV19 and TRBJ2-6, with D unresolved. Looked up from germline, CDR1 is LNHDA and CDR2 is SQIVND (reference sequence). This CDR3 is built from 14 residues. V lost 7 bases and J lost 1, with 8 bases in between. CDR3: CASTDVSGANVLTF. The CDR3 DNA is TGTGCCAGTACCGATGTATCTGGGGCCAACGTCCTGACTTTC. The full variable domain, with the rest looked up from reference TRBV19 and TRBJ2-6, is DGGITQSPKYLFRKEGQNVTLSCEQNLNHDAMYWYRQDPGQGLRLIYYSQIVNDFQKGDIAEGYSVSREKKESFPLTVTSAQKNPTAFYLCASTDVSGANVLTFGAGSRLTVL.

This clonotype was picked up a small number of times. The rearrangement links TRBV5-6 to TRBJ2-2; TRBD2 aligns across 14 bases. J was trimmed by 3 bases and V by 3 bases; bases with no gene match: 10. Looked up from germline, CDR1 is SGHDT and CDR2 is YYEEEE. The CDR3 consists of 19 residues. CDR3 sequence reads: CASSSGTSGRRRHTGELFF. In DNA form, the CDR3 reads TGTGCCAGCAGCTCCGGGACTAGCGGGAGACGTCGTCACACCGGGGAGCTGTTTTTT. Using reference TRBV5-6 and TRBJ2-2 for the parts outside the CDR3, the full variable domain is DAGVTQSPTHLIKTRGQQVTLRCSPKSGHDTVSWYQQALGQGPQFIFQYYEEEERQRGNFPDRFSGHQFPNYSSELNVNALLLGDSALYLCASSSGTSGRRRHTGELFFGEGSRLTVL.

The chain is built from TRBV5-1 and TRBJ1-2; 10 nucleotides align to TRBD1. Germline V gives CDR1 SGHRS, CDR2 YFSETQ. The CDR3 is 14 amino acids. J was trimmed by 8 bases and V by 1 base; bases with no gene match: 5. The CDR3 DNA is TGCGCCAGCAGCTTGCGGACAGGGGGTGGCGGCTACACCTTC. This gives the protein CASSLRTGGGGYTF.

This clonotype was picked up many times. This chain joins TRBV20-1 and TRBJ2-5; 8 bases match TRBD2. The CDR3 contains 17 residues. Germline loops: CDR1 DFQATT, CDR2 SNEGSKA (reference sequence). J gave up 5 bases and V 6 bases, and 20 bases lay outside the gene matches. The CDR3 nucleotides are TGCAGTGCGTTCCCGGGGAGCGGGAGAAGGCTAGGGGAGACCCAGTACTTC. Translated, it gives CSAFPGSGRRLGETQYF.

This clonotype was found many times. The chain is built from TRBV5-1 and TRBJ2-2, with D unresolved. Germline-derived CDR1 and CDR2 are SGHRS and YFSETQ. The CDR3 is made up of 12 amino acids. V was cut by 0 bases and J by 7 bases, with 4 bases left in between. As DNA, the CDR3 is TGCGCCAGCAGCTTGGCTATCGGGGAGCTGTTTTTT. Protein: CASSLAIGELFF.

This clonotype has ten or more counts. The chain joins TRBV12-3 or TRBV12-4 to TRBJ2-7, with D possibly matching TRBD2 (7 bases). The CDR3 runs to 15 residues. V lost 5 bases, J lost 5 bases, and 19 bases lay in between. This CDR3 is CASSRGGGPGNEQYF. CDR3 nucleotide sequence: TGTGCCAGCAGTAGGGGGGGAGGGCCCGGAAACGAGCAGTACTTC.

For this clonotype: Mismatch with germline at one junction end may stem from a read error. This chain joins TRBV5-1 and TRBJ2-7, with TRBD1 matching over 8 bases. The CDR3 has 13 amino acids. Per the germline V gene, CDR1 is SGHRS and CDR2 is YFSETQ. CDR3 loop: CANSLGTGYEQYF. CDR3 nucleotides: TGCGCCAACAGCTTGGGGACAGGTTACGAGCAGTACTTC.

V is TRBV27 and J is TRBJ1-1; D ambiguous. Germline CDR1 is MNHEY and CDR2 is SMNVEV (reference sequence). Trimming left V 3 bases short and J 6 bases short, with 11 bases between. This CDR3 region has 13 residues. The CDR3 DNA is TGTGCCAGCAGTTTTTTCGGCCGTTCTGAAGCTTTCTTT. It specifies CASSFFGRSEAFF.

This clonotype showed up many times. The V call is TRBV28, the J call TRBJ2-2; no clear D. The CDR3 runs 15 residues. Germline loops: CDR1 MDHEN, CDR2 SYDVKM. Between the trimmed V and J ends, which lost 6 bases and 4 bases, there was a span of 15 bases. The CDR3 DNA reads as TGTGCCAGCAGCTTGTCGTCGGGCGGCACCGGGGAGCTGTTTTTT. It translates to CASSLSSGGTGELFF.

This clonotype was counted at least ten times. The chain carries TRBV28 and TRBJ2-1, with D possibly called TRBD1 or TRBD2 (5 bases each). The CDR3 runs 16 residues. Germline lookup yields CDR1 MDHEN and CDR2 SYDVKM. V was trimmed by 4 bases and J by 3 bases, leaving 16 bases between them. CDR3 DNA sequence: TGTGCCAGCAGTTCCGGCCCGGGGCTACTCTACAATGAGCAGTTCTTC. This codes for CASSSGPGLLYNEQFF.

A word on this clonotype: Since a much larger clone is just one base distant, this may be a read error. The chain joins TRBV28 to TRBJ1-2; possibly TRBD1 for D (6 bases). Germline V gives CDR1 MDHEN, CDR2 SYDVKM. V dropped 6 bases and J dropped 6 bases, with 26 bases sitting between them. This CDR3 region has 17 residues. The CDR3, as DNA: TGTGCCAGCAGACCCCCCATTACAGGGAGTTCCCTAGATGGCTACACCTTC. Protein: CASRPPITGSSLDGYTF.

In DNA form, the CDR3 reads TGTGCCAGCAGTGACTTATCAGGGATCGATGAGCAGTTCTTC. This encodes CASSDLSGIDEQFF. The rearrangement uses TRBV6-1 and TRBJ2-1, with D maybe TRBD1 (5 bases). In germline, CDR1 is MNHNS, CDR2 SASEGT. Trimming removed 3 bases from V and 8 bases from J, with 14 bases in between. The CDR3 loop spans 14 amino acids.

J is TRBJ2-7 and V is TRBV5-1; the match to TRBD1 covers 8 bases. The V and J ends lost 0 bases and 4 bases, in that order; junction bases with no gene match: 6. Germline loops: CDR1 SGHRS, CDR2 YFSETQ. The CDR3 extends over 15 amino acids. The CDR3 nucleotides read TGCGCCAGCAGCTTGGCCGACGACAGGGGTTACGAGCAGTACTTC. Its translation is CASSLADDRGYEQYF.